These 22 T cell receptor beta chains share one sample of origin, sequenced in a study of cytomegalovirus exposure and HLA in healthy donors. 60 Vbeta and 13 Jbeta primers were used in PCR. Generated by immunoSEQ multiplex PCR, the TCRdb table keeps only in-frame clones and is missing some. The sample has more than 20,000 clones; just under 70% are singletons. The source material was PBMCs. These receptor sequences come from a woman in her forties or fifties in good health and CMV-seronegative.

In the case of this clone: Relative to the germline gene, one junction end is altered; a read error may explain this. This chain uses TRBV7-7 with TRBJ2-5, with TRBD1 identical over 9 bases. Germline V lookup: CDR1 SSHAT, CDR2 FNYEAQ (reference sequence). There are 16 residues in the CDR3. CDR3 amino acids: CASSLGDRAGKETQYF. CDR3 bases: TGTGCTAGCAGCTTAGGGGACAGGGCGGGCAAAGAGACCCAGTACTTC.

The chain links TRBV6-1 to TRBJ2-3; 7 nucleotides agree with TRBD1. J lost 1 base, V lost 10 bases, and 8 bases had no gene match. The CDR3 extends over 14 amino acids. Germline V gives CDR1 MNHNS, CDR2 SASEGT. DNA of the CDR3: TGTGCCACGGACGCCGGGACAGGCACAGATACGCAGTATTTT. This encodes CATDAGTGTDTQYF.

The chain combines TRBV5-1 with TRBJ2-3, with 9 positions matching TRBD1. Germline V lookup: CDR1 SGHRS, CDR2 YFSETQ. This CDR3 comprises 15 residues. The V gene end was trimmed by 3 bases and the J gene end by 3 bases; junction bases not matched to a gene: 5. The CDR3 is CASSSGTGQTDTQYF. DNA for the CDR3: TGCGCCAGCAGCTCCGGGACAGGGCAGACAGATACGCAGTATTTT.

This chain connects TRBV6-5 to TRBJ2-2; a possible D gene is TRBD2 (6 bases). Germline loops: CDR1 MNHEY, CDR2 SVGAGI. Trimming shortened V by 6 bases and J by 5 bases, and 13 bases separated the two germline ends. The CDR3 contains 14 residues. Written as DNA, the CDR3 is TGTGCCAGCAGGTCGGCGGGACGGACCGGGGAGCTGTTTTTT. As protein: CASRSAGRTGELFF.

This clone has only a few counts. The rearrangement joins TRBV5-5 to TRBJ2-7; D gene uncertain. V lost 4 bases and J lost 4, with 9 bases in between. This CDR3 has 12 residues. Germline V gene lookup returns CDR1 SGHKS and CDR2 YYEKEE (reference sequence). CDR3 nucleotides: TGTGCCAGCAGCCGTGAGCCTTACGAGCAGTACTTC. Translation gives CASSREPYEQYF.

This sequence joins TRBV7-8 and TRBJ2-5, with a tentative D call TRBD1 (5 bases). V was pared by 5 bases and J by 5 bases, with 12 bases between. The CDR3 is 13 amino acids. Germline CDR1 and CDR2: SGHVS and FQNEAQ. The CDR3 sequence: CASSGKKGETQYF. The CDR3 DNA sequence: TGTGCCAGCAGCGGGAAGAAGGGGGAGACCCAGTACTTC.

This clone was counted a single time. The rearrangement joins TRBV7-9 to TRBJ1-5; the D is unclear. This CDR3 is 12 amino acids long. V was clipped by 5 bases and J by 5 bases, with 7 bases between them. Germline CDR1 reads SEHNR; CDR2 reads FQNEAQ (reference sequence). The CDR3 bases are TGTGCCAGCAGCCAGGCCCATCAGCCCCAGCATTTT. As protein: CASSQAHQPQHF.

The chain has TRBV7-9 and TRBJ2-7; weak D call: TRBD1 (5 bases). The CDR3 runs 13 residues. Germline V gene data show CDR1 as SEHNR and CDR2 as FQNEAQ (reference sequence). V was pared by 4 bases and J by 0 bases, with 7 bases between. The CDR3 coding sequence is TGTGCCAGCAGCTCAGGGTACTCCTACGAGCAGTACTTC. This codes for CASSSGYSYEQYF.

This clone was found once. The chain has TRBV6-6 and TRBJ1-5; a possible D gene is TRBD1 (6 bases). The CDR3 totals 16 residues. Between the trimmed V and J ends, which lost 6 bases and 4 bases, there was a span of 19 bases. CDR1 and CDR2 from the germline V gene are MNHNY and SVGAGI (reference sequence). The CDR3 sequence is CASRRRDKGDNQPQHF. In nucleotides, the CDR3 is TGTGCCAGCAGACGCCGGGACAAAGGGGATAATCAGCCCCAGCATTTT.

This rearrangement joins TRBV6-6 to TRBJ1-2; D ambiguous. Trimming took off 11 bases at V and 4 bases at J, with 20 bases between the two ends. CDR3 size: 14 residues. The germline gives CDR1 MNHNY, CDR2 SVGAGI (reference sequence). Here the CDR3 reads CASLRPGDLYGYTF. The CDR3 DNA sequence: TGTGCCTCCCTTCGGCCCGGGGATCTCTATGGCTACACCTTC.

V is TRBV11-2 and J is TRBJ2-1, with D perhaps TRBD1 (5 bases). The CDR3 consists of 13 residues. Trimming pared 0 bases from V and 9 bases from J, leaving 9 bases between. Germline loops: CDR1 SGHAT, CDR2 FQNNGV. The CDR3 loop is CASSLERGTEQFF. The CDR3 nucleotides read TGTGCCAGCAGCTTAGAAAGGGGTACTGAGCAGTTCTTC. The full variable domain, completed using reference TRBV11-2 and TRBJ2-1, is EAGVAQSPRYKIIEKRQSVAFWCNPISGHATLYWYQQILGQGPKLLIQFQNNGVVDDSQLPKDRFSAERLKGVDSTLKIQPAKLEDSAVYLCASSLERGTEQFFGPGTRLTVL.

The chain links TRBV10-3 to TRBJ1-4; TRBD1 matches at 7 bases. This CDR3 contains 18 residues. V shed 6 bases and J 4 bases; nucleotides not matched to a gene: 17. Germline V lookup: CDR1 ENHRY, CDR2 SYGVKD. The CDR3 loop is CAISPDREVGAYNEKLFF. Here the CDR3 DNA reads TGTGCCATCAGCCCAGACAGGGAAGTTGGAGCTTATAATGAAAAACTGTTTTTT.

The sample holds a few counts of this clone. This chain uses TRBV4-1 with TRBJ2-5, with a weak D call TRBD1 (5 bases). V lost 4 bases and J 7 bases, leaving 19 bases between the germline ends. Germline V gene sequence: CDR1 MGHRA, CDR2 YSYEKL. This CDR3 contains 15 residues. The CDR3 reads CASSRDIGAGRTQYF. CDR3 nucleotides: TGCGCCAGCAGCCGCGACATTGGGGCAGGTAGGACCCAGTACTTC.

This clone appeared a few times. The chain employs TRBV6-4 and TRBJ1-5; perhaps TRBD1 as D (6 bases). The V gene lost 4 bases and the J gene lost 4 bases, with 11 bases spanning the gap. CDR1 is MRHNA, CDR2 SNTAGT, per germline. This CDR3 has 14 amino acids. The CDR3 DNA is TGTGCCAGCAGTGCGGACAGCTCTAATCAGCCCCAGCATTTT. It is translated as CASSADSSNQPQHF.

The chain has TRBV28 and TRBJ2-7; 7 bases map to TRBD1. CDR1 and CDR2 from the germline V gene are MDHEN and SYDVKM. Trimming took 2 bases from V and 0 from J; bases not matched to a gene: 4. The CDR3 is 15 amino acids. CDR3 DNA sequence: TGTGCCAGCAGTTTAGTTGGACAGGACTCCTACGAGCAGTACTTC. It yields the protein CASSLVGQDSYEQYF.

The rearrangement uses TRBV29-1 and TRBJ2-3; unclear D gene. CDR1 is SQVTM and CDR2 is ANQGSEA in the germline V gene. V was shortened by 6 bases and J by 0 bases, with 10 bases between the two germline ends. The CDR3 length is 13 residues. The CDR3 reads CSVPHQSTDTQYF. The DNA of the CDR3 is TGCAGCGTCCCACACCAAAGCACAGATACGCAGTATTTT.

This sequence joins TRBV5-4 and TRBJ2-5; 7 nucleotides align to TRBD1. Germline V gives CDR1 SGHNT, CDR2 YYREEE (reference sequence). J was trimmed by 2 bases and V by 5 bases; bases with no gene match: 3. The CDR3 covers 13 residues. The CDR3, as DNA: TGTGCCAGCAGTTTACAGGGGCAAGAGACCCAGTACTTC. Protein product: CASSLQGQETQYF.

The CDR3 bases are TGTGCCAGCAGCTTGTATGGCCAGCCCCAGCATTTT. Translating it yields CASSLYGQPQHF. V is TRBV5-8 and J is TRBJ1-5, with D unresolved. Germline lookup yields CDR1 SGHTS and CDR2 YDEGEE. The CDR3 extends over 12 amino acids. With 1 base removed from V and 7 bases from J, the gap between germline ends came to 6 bases.

V and J are TRBV6-5 and TRBJ1-2; D perhaps matches TRBD1 (5 bases). CDR1 is MNHEY and CDR2 is SVGAGI in the germline V gene. The germline V and J ends were trimmed by 8 bases and 6 bases, with 16 bases remaining between them. This CDR3 spans 13 amino acids. CDR3 residues: CASLRGDGDGYTF. The CDR3, as DNA: TGTGCCAGCCTGCGGGGCGACGGGGATGGCTACACCTTC.

This chain uses TRBV5-6 with TRBJ1-1; D possibly corresponds to TRBD1 (6 bases). Germline CDR1 and CDR2: SGHDT and YYEEEE. Deletions cut 3 bases from V and 6 bases from J, with 15 bases between. CDR3 size: 14 residues. CDR3 sequence: CASSSGDRMAEAFF. CDR3 sequence (DNA): TGTGCCAGCAGCTCAGGCGACAGGATGGCTGAAGCTTTCTTT. The complete variable domain, with remaining parts taken from reference TRBV5-6 and TRBJ1-1, reads DAGVTQSPTHLIKTRGQQVTLRCSPKSGHDTVSWYQQALGQGPQFIFQYYEEEERQRGNFPDRFSGHQFPNYSSELNVNALLLGDSALYLCASSSGDRMAEAFFGQGTRLTVV.

The chain recombines TRBV14 with TRBJ1-1; D call uncertain. This CDR3 has 14 amino acids. The germline V gene encodes CDR1 SGHDN and CDR2 FVKESK. The germline V and J ends were trimmed by 2 bases and 3 bases, with 10 bases remaining between them. The CDR3 DNA follows: TGTGCCAGCAGCCAATTACAGAAGGACACTGAAGCTTTCTTT. Its protein is CASSQLQKDTEAFF.

The chain joins TRBV5-1 to TRBJ2-2, with D uncertain. The CDR3 loop spans 12 amino acids. The germline V and J ends were trimmed by 4 bases and 7 bases, with 8 bases remaining between them. In germline, CDR1 is SGHRS, CDR2 YFSETQ. The CDR3 loop reads CASSTSVGELFF. The CDR3 DNA follows: TGCGCCAGCAGCACCTCGGTCGGGGAGCTGTTTTTT.